This passage covers 8 T cell receptor beta chains from one sample sequenced in a study of Ad26.COV2.S vaccination and SARS-CoV-2 variants. The assay was immunoSEQ multiplex PCR, and TCRdb's table has in-frame clones only and misses some. The table includes about 350,000 clones, about 85% detected once. Treatment in this sample: 19 received Ad26.COV2.S at low or high dose, single or two shots; about 5 received placebo; per-sample allocation not given. At day 63 after the first vaccine or placebo injection, samples were drawn. The input for sequencing was peripheral blood, taken in a trial of Ad26.COV2.S vaccine versus placebo. The receptors originated from a person aged 18-65 years who received the Ad26.COV2.S COVID-19 vaccine or a placebo.

The chain links TRBV7-9 to TRBJ2-1; D is undetermined. CDR1 SEHNR and CDR2 FQNEAQ come from the germline V gene (reference sequence). Trimming left V 0 bases short and J 0 bases short, with 9 bases between. The CDR3 extends over 16 amino acids. The CDR3 DNA is TGTGCCAGCAGCTTAGCGCCCCTTAGCTCCTACAATGAGCAGTTCTTC. This codes for CASSLAPLSSYNEQFF.

This clone came up once. The chain carries TRBV7-2 and TRBJ1-4, with D perhaps matching TRBD1 (6 bases). Germline V gene data show CDR1 as SGHTA and CDR2 as FQGNSA. The length of the CDR3 is 17 residues. V was trimmed by 5 bases and J by 0 bases, leaving 16 bases between them. CDR3 region: CASSKRQVLATNEKLFF. The DNA of the CDR3 is TGTGCCAGCAGCAAACGACAGGTTTTAGCAACTAATGAAAAACTGTTTTTT.

V usage is TRBV7-6 and J usage is TRBJ2-1, with TRBD2 identical over 11 bases. The V gene end was trimmed by 1 base and the J gene end by 0 bases; junction bases not matched to a gene: 5. Looked up from germline, CDR1 is SGHVS and CDR2 is FNYEAQ. The CDR3 totals 18 residues. In nucleotides, the CDR3 is TGTGCCAGCAGCTTAGGGGGGACTAGCGGATACTCCTACAATGAGCAGTTCTTC. Translating gives CASSLGGTSGYSYNEQFF.

The V call is TRBV7-6, the J call TRBJ2-2; D is unresolved. From germline, CDR1 is SGHVS and CDR2 FNYEAQ. V was clipped by 5 bases and J by 1 base, with 11 bases between them. There are 15 residues in the CDR3. The chain's CDR3 is CASSLATGNTGELFF. As DNA, the CDR3 is TGTGCCAGCAGCCTGGCGACTGGGAACACCGGGGAGCTGTTTTTT.

This sequence joins TRBV5-1 and TRBJ1-2; TRBD1 is a possible D gene (6 bases). CDR1 and CDR2 from the germline V gene are SGHRS and YFSETQ. The CDR3 has 12 amino acids. The germline V and J ends were trimmed by 0 bases and 12 bases, with 12 bases remaining between them. CDR3 amino acids: CASSLEKGGHTF. For the CDR3, the DNA is TGCGCCAGCAGCTTGGAAAAGGGGGGTCACACCTTC.

The chain has TRBV2 and TRBJ2-7; TRBD1 or TRBD2 may be the D gene (5 bases each). The CDR3 is 13 residues long. Germline V gene data show CDR1 as SNHLY and CDR2 as FYNNEI. V was pared by 6 bases and J by 2 bases, with 11 bases between. The CDR3, as DNA: TGTGCCAGCAGGAGGGACGGAACCTACGAGCAGTACTTC. Residues: CASRRDGTYEQYF.

This chain joins TRBV2 and TRBJ1-4; D uncertain. This CDR3 has 13 residues. V was pared by 3 bases and J by 10 bases, with 12 bases between. Germline values: CDR1 SNHLY, CDR2 FYNNEI. In DNA, the CDR3 is TGTGCCAGCAGTGATGGGGTGCCCGGAAAACTGTTTTTT. Protein product: CASSDGVPGKLFF.

The chain has TRBV29-1 and TRBJ1-2; D is undetermined. V was pared by 4 bases and J by 1 base, with 7 bases between. The germline V gene encodes CDR1 SQVTM and CDR2 ANQGSEA. CDR3 length: 12 residues. CDR3 sequence reads: CSVGGVNYGYTF. The CDR3 DNA follows: TGCAGCGTTGGCGGTGTTAACTATGGCTACACCTTC.